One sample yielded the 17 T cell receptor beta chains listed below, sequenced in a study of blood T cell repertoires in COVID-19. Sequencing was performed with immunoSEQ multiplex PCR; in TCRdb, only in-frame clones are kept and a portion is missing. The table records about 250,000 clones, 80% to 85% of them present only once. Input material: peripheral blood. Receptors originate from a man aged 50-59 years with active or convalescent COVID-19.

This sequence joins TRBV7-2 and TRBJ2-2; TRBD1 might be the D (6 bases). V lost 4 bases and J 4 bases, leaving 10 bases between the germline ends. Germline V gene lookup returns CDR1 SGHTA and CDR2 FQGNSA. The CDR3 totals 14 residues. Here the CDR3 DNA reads TGTGCCAGCAGCTCAGGGACATTCACCGGGGAGCTGTTTTTT. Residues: CASSSGTFTGELFF.

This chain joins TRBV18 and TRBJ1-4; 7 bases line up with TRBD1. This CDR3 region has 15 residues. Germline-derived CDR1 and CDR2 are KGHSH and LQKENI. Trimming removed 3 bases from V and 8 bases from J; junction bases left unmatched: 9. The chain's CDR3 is CASSPRQGRGEKLFF. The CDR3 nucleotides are TGTGCCAGCTCACCCCGACAGGGAAGGGGCGAAAAACTGTTTTTT.

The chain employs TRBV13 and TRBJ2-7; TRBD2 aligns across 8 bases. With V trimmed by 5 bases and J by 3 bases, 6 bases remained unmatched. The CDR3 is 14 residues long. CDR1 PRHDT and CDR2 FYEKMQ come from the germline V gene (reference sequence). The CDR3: CASSLGRGVYEQYF. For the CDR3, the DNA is TGTGCCAGCAGCCTGGGGCGGGGGGTCTACGAGCAGTACTTC.

The CDR3 DNA follows: TGTGCCAGCAGTGGAGGGACAGGGCGAGCTTTCTTT. This translates into CASSGGTGRAFF. The V and J genes are TRBV6-2 or TRBV6-3 and TRBJ1-1; 9 positions agree with TRBD1. The germline V gene has CDR1 MNHEY and CDR2 SVGEGT. Trimming took 5 bases from V and 10 from J; bases not matched to a gene: 5. This CDR3 spans 12 amino acids.

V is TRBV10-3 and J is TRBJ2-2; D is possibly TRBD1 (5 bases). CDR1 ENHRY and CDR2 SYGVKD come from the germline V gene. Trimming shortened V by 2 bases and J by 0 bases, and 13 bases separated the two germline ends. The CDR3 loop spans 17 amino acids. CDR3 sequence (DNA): TGTGCCATCAGTGAGGTTTCGCCAGGGCCGAACACCGGGGAGCTGTTTTTT. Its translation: CAISEVSPGPNTGELFF.

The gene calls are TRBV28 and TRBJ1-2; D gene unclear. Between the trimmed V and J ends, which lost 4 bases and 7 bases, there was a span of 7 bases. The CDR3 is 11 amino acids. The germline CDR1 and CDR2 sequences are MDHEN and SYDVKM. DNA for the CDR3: TGTGCCAGCAGTTATCAGGTTGGCTACACCTTC. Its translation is CASSYQVGYTF.

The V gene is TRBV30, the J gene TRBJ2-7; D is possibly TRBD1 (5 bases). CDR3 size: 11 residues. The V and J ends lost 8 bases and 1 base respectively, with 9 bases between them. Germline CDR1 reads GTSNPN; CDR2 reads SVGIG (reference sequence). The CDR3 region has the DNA TGTGCCCTGACAGTGTCCTACGAGCAGTACTTC. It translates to CALTVSYEQYF.

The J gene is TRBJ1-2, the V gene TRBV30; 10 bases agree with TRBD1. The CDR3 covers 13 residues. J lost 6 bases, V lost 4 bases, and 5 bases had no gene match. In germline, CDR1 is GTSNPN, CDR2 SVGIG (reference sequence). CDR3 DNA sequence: TGTGCCTGGACTCGGACAGGGGGGGATGGCTACACCTTC. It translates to CAWTRTGGDGYTF.

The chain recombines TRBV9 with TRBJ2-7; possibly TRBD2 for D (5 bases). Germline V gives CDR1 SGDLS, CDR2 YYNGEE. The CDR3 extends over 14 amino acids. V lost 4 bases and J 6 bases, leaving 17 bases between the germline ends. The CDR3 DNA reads TGTGCCAGCAGCCTCTTGGAGGTGTTGAGCGAGCAGTACTTC. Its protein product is CASSLLEVLSEQYF.

The CDR3 nucleotides read TGTGCCACCAGCAGACAGGGTTACTACGAGCAGTACTTC. Translating it yields CATSRQGYYEQYF. V and J are TRBV15 and TRBJ2-7; D perhaps matches TRBD1 (5 bases). V gave up 2 bases and J gave up 3 bases, with 8 bases separating them. The CDR3 length is 13 residues. Germline V gene sequence: CDR1 LNHNV, CDR2 YYDKDF (reference sequence).

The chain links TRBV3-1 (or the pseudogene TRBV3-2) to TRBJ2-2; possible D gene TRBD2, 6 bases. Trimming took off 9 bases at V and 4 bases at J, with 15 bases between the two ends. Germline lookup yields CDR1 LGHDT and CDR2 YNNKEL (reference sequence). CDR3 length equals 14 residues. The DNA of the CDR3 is TGTGCCAGTAAACTCGGGGGTGGCACCGGGGAGCTGTTTTTT. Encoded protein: CASKLGGGTGELFF.

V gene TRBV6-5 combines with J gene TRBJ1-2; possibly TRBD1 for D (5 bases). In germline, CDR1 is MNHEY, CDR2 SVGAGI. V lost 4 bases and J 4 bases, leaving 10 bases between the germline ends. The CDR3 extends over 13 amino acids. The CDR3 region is CASSSRQGYGYTF. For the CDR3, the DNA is TGTGCCAGCAGTTCGCGGCAGGGCTATGGCTACACCTTC.

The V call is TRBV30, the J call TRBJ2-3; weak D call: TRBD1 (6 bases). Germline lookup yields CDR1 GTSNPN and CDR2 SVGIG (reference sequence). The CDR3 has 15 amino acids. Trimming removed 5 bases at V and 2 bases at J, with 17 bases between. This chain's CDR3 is CAWDPDRTDTDTQYF. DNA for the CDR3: TGTGCCTGGGATCCAGACAGGACCGACACAGATACGCAGTATTTT. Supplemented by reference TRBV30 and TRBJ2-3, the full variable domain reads SQTIHQWPATLVQPVGSPLSLECTVEGTSNPNLYWYRQAAGRGLQLLFYSVGIGQISSEVPQNLSASRPQDRQFILSSKKLLLSDSGFYLCAWDPDRTDTDTQYFGPGTRLTVL.

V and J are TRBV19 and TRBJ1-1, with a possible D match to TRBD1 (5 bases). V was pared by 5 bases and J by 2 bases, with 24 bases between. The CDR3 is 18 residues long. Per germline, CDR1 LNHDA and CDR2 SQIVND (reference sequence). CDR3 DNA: TGTGCCAGTAGTCCCCCGGGGGGAAGAGCCGGAATTAACACTGAAGCTTTCTTT. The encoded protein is CASSPPGGRAGINTEAFF. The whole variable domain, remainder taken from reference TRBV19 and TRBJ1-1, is DGGITQSPKYLFRKEGQNVTLSCEQNLNHDAMYWYRQDPGQGLRLIYYSQIVNDFQKGDIAEGYSVSREKKESFPLTVTSAQKNPTAFYLCASSPPGGRAGINTEAFFGQGTRLTVV.

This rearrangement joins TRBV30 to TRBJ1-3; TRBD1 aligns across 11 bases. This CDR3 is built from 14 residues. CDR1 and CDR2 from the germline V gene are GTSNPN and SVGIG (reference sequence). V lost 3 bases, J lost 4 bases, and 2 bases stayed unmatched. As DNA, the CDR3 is TGTGCCTGGAGGGGACAGGGGGAAGGAAACACCATATATTTT. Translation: CAWRGQGEGNTIYF.

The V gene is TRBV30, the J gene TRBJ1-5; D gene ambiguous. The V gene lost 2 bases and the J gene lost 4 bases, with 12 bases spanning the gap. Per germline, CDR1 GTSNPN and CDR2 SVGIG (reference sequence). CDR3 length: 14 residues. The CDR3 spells CAWSPTPPNQPQHF. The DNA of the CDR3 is TGTGCCTGGAGTCCTACCCCCCCTAATCAGCCCCAGCATTTT.

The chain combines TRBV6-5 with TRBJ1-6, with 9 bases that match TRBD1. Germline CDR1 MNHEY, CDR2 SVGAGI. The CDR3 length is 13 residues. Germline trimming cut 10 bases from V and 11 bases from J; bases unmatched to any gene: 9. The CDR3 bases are TGTGCCACCTCTCCGGACAGGGGTACACCCCTCCACTTT. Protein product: CATSPDRGTPLHF.